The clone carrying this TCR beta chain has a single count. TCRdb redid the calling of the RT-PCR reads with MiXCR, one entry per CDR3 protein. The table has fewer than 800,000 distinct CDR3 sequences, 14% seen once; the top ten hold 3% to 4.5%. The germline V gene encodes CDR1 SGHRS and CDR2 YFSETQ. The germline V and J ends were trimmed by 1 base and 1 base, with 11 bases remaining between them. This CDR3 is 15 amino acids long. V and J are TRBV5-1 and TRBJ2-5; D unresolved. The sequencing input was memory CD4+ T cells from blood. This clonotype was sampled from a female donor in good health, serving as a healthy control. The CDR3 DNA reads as TGCGCCAGCAGCTTGCTTGGTACTTCCCAAGAGACCCAGTACTTC. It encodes CASSLLGTSQETQYF. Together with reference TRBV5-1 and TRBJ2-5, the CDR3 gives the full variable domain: KAGVTQTPRYLIKTRGQQVTLSCSPISGHRSVSWYQQTPGQGLQFLFEYFSETQRNKGNFPGRFSGRQFSNSRSEMNVSTLELGDSALYLCASSLLGTSQETQYFGPGTRLLVL.